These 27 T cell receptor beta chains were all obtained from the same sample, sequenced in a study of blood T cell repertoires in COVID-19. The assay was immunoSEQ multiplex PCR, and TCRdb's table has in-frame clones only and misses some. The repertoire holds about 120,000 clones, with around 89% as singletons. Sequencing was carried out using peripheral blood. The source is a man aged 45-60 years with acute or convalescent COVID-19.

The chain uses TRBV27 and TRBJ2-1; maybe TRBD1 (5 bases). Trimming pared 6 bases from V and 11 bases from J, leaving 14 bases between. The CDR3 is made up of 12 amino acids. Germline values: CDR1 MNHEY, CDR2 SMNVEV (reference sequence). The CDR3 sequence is CASRREQGKQFF. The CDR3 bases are TGTGCCAGCAGGCGCGAGCAGGGTAAGCAGTTCTTC.

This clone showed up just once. The CDR3 sequence: CVRSGRTGGADYGYTF. CDR3 sequence (DNA): TGTGTCAGAAGCGGGCGGACAGGGGGCGCGGACTATGGCTACACCTTC. This chain connects TRBV7-5 to TRBJ1-2; TRBD1, as called in the table, went unchecked against the DNA. TRBV7-5 is a pseudogene locus. The length of the CDR3 is 16 residues.

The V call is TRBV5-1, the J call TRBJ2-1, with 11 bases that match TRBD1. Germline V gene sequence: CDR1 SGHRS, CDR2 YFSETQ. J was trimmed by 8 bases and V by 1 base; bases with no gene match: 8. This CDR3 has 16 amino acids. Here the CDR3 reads CASSLRTGGGLDEQFF. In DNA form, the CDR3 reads TGCGCCAGCAGCTTGAGGACAGGGGGCGGTTTGGATGAGCAGTTCTTC.

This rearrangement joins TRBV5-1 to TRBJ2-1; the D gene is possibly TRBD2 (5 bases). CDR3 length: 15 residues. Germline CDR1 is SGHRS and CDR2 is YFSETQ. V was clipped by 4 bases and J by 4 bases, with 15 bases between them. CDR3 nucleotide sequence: TGCGCCAGCAGCGGGAGTAGTAGCTTTTACAATGAGCAGTTCTTC. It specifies CASSGSSSFYNEQFF.

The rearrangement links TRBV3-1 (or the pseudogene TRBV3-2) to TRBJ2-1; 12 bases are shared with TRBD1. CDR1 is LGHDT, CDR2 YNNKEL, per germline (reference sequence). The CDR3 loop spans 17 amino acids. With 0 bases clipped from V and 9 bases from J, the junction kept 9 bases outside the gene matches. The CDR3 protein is CASSQESGTGGEGEQFF. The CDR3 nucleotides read TGTGCCAGCAGCCAAGAATCCGGGACAGGGGGCGAAGGTGAGCAGTTCTTC.

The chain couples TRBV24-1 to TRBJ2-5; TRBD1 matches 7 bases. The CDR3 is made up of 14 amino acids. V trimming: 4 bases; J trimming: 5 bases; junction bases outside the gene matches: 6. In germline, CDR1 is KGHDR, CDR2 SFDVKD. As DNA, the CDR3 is TGTGCCACCAGTGAGGGCAGGGGGAAGGAGACCCAGTACTTC. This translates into CATSEGRGKETQYF.

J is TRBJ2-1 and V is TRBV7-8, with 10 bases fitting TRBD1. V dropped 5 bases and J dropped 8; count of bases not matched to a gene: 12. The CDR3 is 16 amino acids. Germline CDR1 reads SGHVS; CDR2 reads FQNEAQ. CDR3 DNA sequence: TGTGCCAGCAGCAGCTCCGGGACAGGGGCTTTGTATGAGCAGTTCTTC. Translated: CASSSSGTGALYEQFF.

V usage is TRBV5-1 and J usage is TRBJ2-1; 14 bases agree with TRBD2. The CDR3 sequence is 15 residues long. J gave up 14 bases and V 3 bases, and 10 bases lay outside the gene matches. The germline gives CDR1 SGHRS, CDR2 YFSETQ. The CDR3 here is CASSSPGLAGAREFF. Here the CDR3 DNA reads TGCGCCAGCAGCTCCCCGGGACTAGCGGGAGCCAGGGAGTTCTTC.

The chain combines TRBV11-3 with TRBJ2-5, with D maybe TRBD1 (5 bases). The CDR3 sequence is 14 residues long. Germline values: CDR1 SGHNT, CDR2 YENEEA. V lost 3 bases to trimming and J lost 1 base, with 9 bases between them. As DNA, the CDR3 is TGTGCCAGCAGCTTCCGTCAGGGCCAAGAGACCCAGTACTTC. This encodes CASSFRQGQETQYF.

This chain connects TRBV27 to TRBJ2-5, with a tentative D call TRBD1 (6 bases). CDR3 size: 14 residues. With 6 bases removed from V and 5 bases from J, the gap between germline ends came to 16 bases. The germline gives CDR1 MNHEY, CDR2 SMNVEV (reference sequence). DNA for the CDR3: TGTGCCAGCAGATCTATTGACAGGCTCGAGACCCAGTACTTC. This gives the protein CASRSIDRLETQYF.

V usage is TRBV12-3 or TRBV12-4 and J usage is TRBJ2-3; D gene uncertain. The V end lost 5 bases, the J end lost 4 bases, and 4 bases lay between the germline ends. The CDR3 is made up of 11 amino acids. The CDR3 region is CASSDSDTQYF. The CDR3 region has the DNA TGTGCCAGCAGTGACTCAGATACGCAGTATTTT.

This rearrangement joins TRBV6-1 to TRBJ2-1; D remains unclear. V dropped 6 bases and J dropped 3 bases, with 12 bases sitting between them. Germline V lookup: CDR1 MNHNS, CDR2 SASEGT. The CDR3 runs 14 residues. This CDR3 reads CASRGRPNYNEQFF. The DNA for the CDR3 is TGTGCCAGCAGGGGCCGCCCAAACTACAATGAGCAGTTCTTC.

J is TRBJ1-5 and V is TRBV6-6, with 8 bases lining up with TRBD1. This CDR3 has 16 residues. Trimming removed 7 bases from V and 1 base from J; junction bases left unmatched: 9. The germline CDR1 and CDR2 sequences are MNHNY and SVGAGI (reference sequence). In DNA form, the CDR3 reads TGTGCCAGCAACTCAGGGACAGGAGAAAGCAATCAGCCCCAGCATTTT. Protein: CASNSGTGESNQPQHF.

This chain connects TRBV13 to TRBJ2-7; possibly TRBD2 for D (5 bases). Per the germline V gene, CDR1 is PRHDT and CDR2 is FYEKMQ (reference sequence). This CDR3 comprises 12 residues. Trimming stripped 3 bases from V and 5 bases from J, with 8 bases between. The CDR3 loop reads CASSFEGDEQYF. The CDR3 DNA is TGTGCCAGCAGCTTTGAGGGTGACGAGCAGTACTTC.

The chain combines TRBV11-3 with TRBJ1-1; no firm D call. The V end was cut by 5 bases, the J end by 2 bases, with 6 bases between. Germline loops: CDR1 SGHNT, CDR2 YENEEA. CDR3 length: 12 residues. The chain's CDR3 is CASSGDNTEAFF. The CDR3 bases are TGTGCCAGCAGCGGAGATAACACTGAAGCTTTCTTT. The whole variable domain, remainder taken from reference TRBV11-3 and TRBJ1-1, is EAGVVQSPRYKIIEKKQPVAFWCNPISGHNTLYWYLQNLGQGPELLIRYENEEAVDDSQLPKDRFSAERLKGVDSTLKIQPAELGDSAVYLCASSGDNTEAFFGQGTRLTVV.

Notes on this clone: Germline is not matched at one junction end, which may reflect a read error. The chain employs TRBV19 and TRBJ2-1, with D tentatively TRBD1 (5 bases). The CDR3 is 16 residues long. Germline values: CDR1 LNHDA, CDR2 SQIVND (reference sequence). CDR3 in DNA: TGTGCCAGCAGTAAAGGGGCGGATCGCTCCTACAATGAGCAGTTCTTC. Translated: CASSKGADRSYNEQFF.

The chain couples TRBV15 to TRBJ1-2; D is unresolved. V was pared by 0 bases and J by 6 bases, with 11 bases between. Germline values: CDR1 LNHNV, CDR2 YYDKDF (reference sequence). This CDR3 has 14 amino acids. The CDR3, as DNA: TGTGCCACCAGCAGAGATCTGGCGGTCGATGGCTACACCTTC. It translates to CATSRDLAVDGYTF.

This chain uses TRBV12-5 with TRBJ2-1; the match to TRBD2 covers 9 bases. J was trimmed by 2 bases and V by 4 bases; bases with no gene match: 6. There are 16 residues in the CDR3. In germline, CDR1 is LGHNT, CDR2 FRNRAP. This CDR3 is CASGSLTSGAYNEQFF. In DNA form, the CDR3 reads TGTGCTAGTGGTTCCCTGACTAGCGGTGCCTACAATGAGCAGTTCTTC.

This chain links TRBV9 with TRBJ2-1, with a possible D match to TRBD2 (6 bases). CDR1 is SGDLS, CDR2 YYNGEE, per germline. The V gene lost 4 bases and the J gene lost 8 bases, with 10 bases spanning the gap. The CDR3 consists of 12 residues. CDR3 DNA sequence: TGTGCCAGCAGCTACGGGGGTGATGAGCAGTTCTTC. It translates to CASSYGGDEQFF.

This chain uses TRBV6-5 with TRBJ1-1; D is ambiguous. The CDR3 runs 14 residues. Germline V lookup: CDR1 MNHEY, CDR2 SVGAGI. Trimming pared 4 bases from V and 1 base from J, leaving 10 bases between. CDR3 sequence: CASSSQSWNTEAFF. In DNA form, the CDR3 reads TGTGCCAGCAGTTCACAGAGCTGGAACACTGAAGCTTTCTTT.

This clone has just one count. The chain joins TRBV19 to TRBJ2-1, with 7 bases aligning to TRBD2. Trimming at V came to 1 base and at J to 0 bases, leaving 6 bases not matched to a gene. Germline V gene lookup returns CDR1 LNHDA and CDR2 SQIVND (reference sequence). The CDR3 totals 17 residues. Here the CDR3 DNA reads TGTGCCAGTAGTATAGGGAAGCGGGGCAGCTCCTACAATGAGCAGTTCTTC. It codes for CASSIGKRGSSYNEQFF.

The DNA for the CDR3 is TGTGCCTGGAGTGTAACTAGCCAGCAGTTCTTC. Translation: CAWSVTSQQFF. This chain connects TRBV30 to TRBJ2-1; maybe TRBD2 (6 bases). Trimming left V 0 bases short and J 11 bases short, with 8 bases between. This CDR3 comprises 11 residues. CDR1 is GTSNPN, CDR2 SVGIG, per germline (reference sequence).

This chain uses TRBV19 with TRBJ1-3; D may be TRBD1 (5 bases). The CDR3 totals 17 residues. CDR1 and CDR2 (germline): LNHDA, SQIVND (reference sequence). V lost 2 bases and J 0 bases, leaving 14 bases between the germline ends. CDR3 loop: CASSIRGPGYSGNTIYF. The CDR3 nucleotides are TGTGCCAGTAGTATAAGGGGTCCAGGCTACTCTGGAAACACCATATATTTT. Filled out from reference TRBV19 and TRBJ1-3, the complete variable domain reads DGGITQSPKYLFRKEGQNVTLSCEQNLNHDAMYWYRQDPGQGLRLIYYSQIVNDFQKGDIAEGYSVSREKKESFPLTVTSAQKNPTAFYLCASSIRGPGYSGNTIYFGEGSWLTVV.

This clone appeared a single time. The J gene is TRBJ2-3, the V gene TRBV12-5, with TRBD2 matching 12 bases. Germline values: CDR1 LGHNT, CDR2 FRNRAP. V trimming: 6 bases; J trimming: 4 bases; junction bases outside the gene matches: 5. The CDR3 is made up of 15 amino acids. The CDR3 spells CASGTLAGGPDTQYF. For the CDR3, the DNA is TGTGCTAGTGGGACGCTAGCGGGAGGGCCAGATACGCAGTATTTT.

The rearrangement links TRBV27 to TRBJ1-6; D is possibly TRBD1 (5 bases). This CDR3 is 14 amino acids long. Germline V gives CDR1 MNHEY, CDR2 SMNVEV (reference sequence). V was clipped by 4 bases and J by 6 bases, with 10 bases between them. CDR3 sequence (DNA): TGTGCCAGCAGTTATCAGGGACTTAATTCACCCCTCCACTTT. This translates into CASSYQGLNSPLHF.

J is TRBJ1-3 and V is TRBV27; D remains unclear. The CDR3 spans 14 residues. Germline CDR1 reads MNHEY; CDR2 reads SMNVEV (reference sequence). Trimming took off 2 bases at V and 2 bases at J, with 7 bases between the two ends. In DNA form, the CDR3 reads TGTGCCAGCAGTTTAAGAGGGACTGGAAACACCATATATTTT. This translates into CASSLRGTGNTIYF.

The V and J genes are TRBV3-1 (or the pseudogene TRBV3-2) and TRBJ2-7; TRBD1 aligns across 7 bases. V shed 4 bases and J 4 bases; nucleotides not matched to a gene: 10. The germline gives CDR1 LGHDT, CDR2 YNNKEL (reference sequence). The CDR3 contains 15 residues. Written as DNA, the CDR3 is TGTGCCAGCAGCCCGACTACCGGGACAGCATACGAGCAGTACTTC. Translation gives CASSPTTGTAYEQYF.